A selection of T cell receptor beta chains follows, all from one sample in a study of regulatory T cells in long-lasting Graves disease. TCRdb called the multiplex PCR reads again in MiXCR, with one record for every CDR3 protein. The table includes around 400,000 distinct CDR3 sequences, roughly 10% detected once. The data also belong to a second study, concerning T cells in Graves' hyperthyroidism and ophthalmopathy.

The sequences come from peripheral blood mononuclear cells (PBMCs), collected at new diagnosis, from a patient treated with antithyroid drugs. Receptor source: a woman aged 18 to 35 with Graves disease. Both conserved end residues are part of each CDR3. A D gene is named only where the DNA matches it firmly. Only some rows state a clone size, as once, few, many or a class for expanded clones.

d_call clone_size j_call v_call cdr3_nt cdr3_aa
NA many TRBJ2-1 TRBV6-1 TGTGCCAGCAGTGAATCAGGATATAAGACAGATGAGCAGTTCTTC CASSESGYKTDEQFF
TRBD1 many TRBJ2-2 TRBV11-3 TGTGCCAGCAGCTCCCGACAGGGAGTTATCGGGGAGCTGTTTTTT CASSSRQGVIGELFF
TRBD1 many TRBJ2-7 TRBV5-1 TGCGCCAGCAGCCAACTACAGGGGTTCGGTTCCTACGAGCAGTACTTC CASSQLQGFGSYEQYF
NA NA TRBJ2-6 TRBV19 TGTGCCAGTAGTATAGATTCCTCTGGGGCCAACGTCCCGACTTTC CASSIDSSGANVPTF
NA many TRBJ1-1 TRBV20-1 TGCAGTCCAACAAGCGCTCTGAACACTGAAGCTTTCTTT CSPTSALNTEAFF
NA NA TRBJ2-2 TRBV15 TGTGCCACCAGCAGAGATCCCCGACTACCTTACACCGGGGAGCTGTTTTTT CATSRDPRLPYTGELFF
NA many TRBJ1-1 TRBV5-1 TGCGCCAGCAGCTTGGGGCAGGGCTTGACTGAAGCTTTCTTT CASSLGQGLTEAFF
NA many TRBJ1-2 TRBV28 TGTGCCAGCAGTTGGACAGAAATTAACTATGGCTACACCTTC CASSWTEINYGYTF
NA NA TRBJ1-5 TRBV4-1 TGCGCCAGCGGCCAAGATCAAGGGTGGAGGGGCAATCAGCCCCAGCATTTT CASGQDQGWRGNQPQHF
NA many TRBJ2-1 TRBV19 TGTGCCAGTAGTATAGTCCAGCAGGATGAGCAGTTCTTC CASSIVQQDEQFF
TRBD2 many TRBJ2-1 TRBV29-1 TGCAGCGCGCCAACTAGCGGAAGCTACAATGAGCAGTTCTTC CSAPTSGSYNEQFF
NA many TRBJ1-2 TRBV20-1 TGCAGTGCTAAGGTCTCTCGACTCTCCCCCTATCGCTACACCTTC CSAKVSRLSPYRYTF